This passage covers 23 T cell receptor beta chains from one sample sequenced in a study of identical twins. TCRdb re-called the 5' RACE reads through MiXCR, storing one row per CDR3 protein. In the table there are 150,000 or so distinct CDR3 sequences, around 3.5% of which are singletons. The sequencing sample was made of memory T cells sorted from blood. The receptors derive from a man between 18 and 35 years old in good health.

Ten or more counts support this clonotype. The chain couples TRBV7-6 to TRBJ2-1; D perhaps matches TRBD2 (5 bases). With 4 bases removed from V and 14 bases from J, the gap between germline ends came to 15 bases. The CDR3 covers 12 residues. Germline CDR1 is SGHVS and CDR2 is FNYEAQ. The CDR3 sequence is CASSYGSQQEFF. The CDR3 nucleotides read TGTGCCAGCAGCTATGGGAGCCAGCAAGAGTTCTTC.

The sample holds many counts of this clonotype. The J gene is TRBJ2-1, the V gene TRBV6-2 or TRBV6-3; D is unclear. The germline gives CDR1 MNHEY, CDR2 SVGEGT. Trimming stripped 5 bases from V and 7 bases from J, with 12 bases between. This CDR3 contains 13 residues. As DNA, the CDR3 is TGTGCCAGCAGTCAACCCCCGTCGAATGAGCAGTTCTTC. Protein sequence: CASSQPPSNEQFF.

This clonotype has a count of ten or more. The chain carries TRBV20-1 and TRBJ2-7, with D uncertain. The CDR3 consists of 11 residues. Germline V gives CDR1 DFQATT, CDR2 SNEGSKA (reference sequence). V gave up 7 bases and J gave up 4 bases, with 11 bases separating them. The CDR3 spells CSVSPGYEQYF. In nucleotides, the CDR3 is TGCAGTGTCTCCCCTGGGTACGAGCAGTACTTC.

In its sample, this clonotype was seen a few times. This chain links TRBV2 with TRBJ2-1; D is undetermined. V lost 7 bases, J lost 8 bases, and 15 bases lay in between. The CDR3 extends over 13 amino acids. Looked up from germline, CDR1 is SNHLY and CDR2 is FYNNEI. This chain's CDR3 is CASKWAISYEQFF. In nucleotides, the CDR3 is TGTGCCAGCAAGTGGGCAATCTCATATGAGCAGTTCTTC.

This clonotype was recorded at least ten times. The CDR3 spells CASSFWARNNEQFF. The CDR3 nucleotides read TGTGCCAGCAGCTTTTGGGCCAGAAACAATGAGCAGTTCTTC. This chain connects TRBV11-2 to TRBJ2-1; no firm D call. The CDR3 has 14 amino acids. Deletions cut 3 bases from V and 5 bases from J, with 11 bases between. The germline CDR1 and CDR2 sequences are SGHAT and FQNNGV.

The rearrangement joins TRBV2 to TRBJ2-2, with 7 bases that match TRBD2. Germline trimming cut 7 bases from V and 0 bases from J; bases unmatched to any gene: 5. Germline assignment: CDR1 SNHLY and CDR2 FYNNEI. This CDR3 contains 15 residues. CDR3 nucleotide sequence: TGTGCCAGCACCCTCGGACTAGCGAACACCGGGGAGCTGTTTTTT. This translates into CASTLGLANTGELFF.

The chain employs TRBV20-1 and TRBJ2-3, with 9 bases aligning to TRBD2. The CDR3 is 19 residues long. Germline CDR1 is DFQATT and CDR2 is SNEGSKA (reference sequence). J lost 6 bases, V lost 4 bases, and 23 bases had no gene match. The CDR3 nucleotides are TGCAGTGCTAACTCCGGGACTAGCAGCGAAAGAGCCCCGGTGGATACGCAGTATTTT. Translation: CSANSGTSSERAPVDTQYF.

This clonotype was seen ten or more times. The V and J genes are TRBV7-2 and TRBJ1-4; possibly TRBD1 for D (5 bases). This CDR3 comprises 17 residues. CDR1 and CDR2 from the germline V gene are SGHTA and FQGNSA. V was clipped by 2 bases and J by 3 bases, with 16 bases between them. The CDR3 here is CASSLLRGEGANEKLFF. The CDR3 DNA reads TGTGCCAGCAGCTTATTAAGAGGGGAAGGGGCTAATGAAAAACTGTTTTTT.

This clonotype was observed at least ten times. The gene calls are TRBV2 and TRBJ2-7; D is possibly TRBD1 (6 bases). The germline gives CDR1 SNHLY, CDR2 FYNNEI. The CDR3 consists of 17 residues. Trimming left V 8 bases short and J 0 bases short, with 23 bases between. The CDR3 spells CASQGLRRRKISYEQYV. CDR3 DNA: TGTGCCAGCCAGGGGTTAAGAAGACGCAAGATCTCCTACGAGCAGTACGTC.

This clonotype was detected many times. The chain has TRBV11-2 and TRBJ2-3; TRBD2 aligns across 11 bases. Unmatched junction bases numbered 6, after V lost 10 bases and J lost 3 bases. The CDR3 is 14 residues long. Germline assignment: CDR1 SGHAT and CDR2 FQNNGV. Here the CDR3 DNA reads TGTGCCACCTCTAGCGGGAGGTTTACAGATACGCAGTATTTT. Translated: CATSSGRFTDTQYF. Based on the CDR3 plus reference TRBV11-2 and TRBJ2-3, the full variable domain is EAGVAQSPRYKIIEKRQSVAFWCNPISGHATLYWYQQILGQGPKLLIQFQNNGVVDDSQLPKDRFSAERLKGVDSTLKIQPAKLEDSAVYLCATSSGRFTDTQYFGPGTRLTVL.

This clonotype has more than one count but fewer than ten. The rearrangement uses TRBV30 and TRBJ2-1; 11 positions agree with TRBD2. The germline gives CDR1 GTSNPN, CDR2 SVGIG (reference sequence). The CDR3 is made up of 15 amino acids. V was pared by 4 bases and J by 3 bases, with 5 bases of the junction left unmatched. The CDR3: CAWKGLAVIYNEQFF. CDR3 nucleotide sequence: TGTGCCTGGAAGGGACTAGCGGTCATCTACAATGAGCAGTTCTTC.

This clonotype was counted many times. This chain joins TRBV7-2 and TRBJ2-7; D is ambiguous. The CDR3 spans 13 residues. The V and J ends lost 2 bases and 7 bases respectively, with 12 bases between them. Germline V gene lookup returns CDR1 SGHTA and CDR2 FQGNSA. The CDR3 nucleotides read TGTGCCAGCAGCTTACTACGTCTGGGTGAGCAGTACTTC. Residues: CASSLLRLGEQYF.

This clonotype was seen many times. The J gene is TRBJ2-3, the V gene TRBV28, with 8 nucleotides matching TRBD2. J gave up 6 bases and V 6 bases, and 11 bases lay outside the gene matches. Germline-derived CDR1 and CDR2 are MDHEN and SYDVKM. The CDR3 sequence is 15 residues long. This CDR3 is CASSISRGGYDTQYF. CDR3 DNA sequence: TGTGCCAGCAGCATCTCACGGGGGGGTTACGATACGCAGTATTTT.

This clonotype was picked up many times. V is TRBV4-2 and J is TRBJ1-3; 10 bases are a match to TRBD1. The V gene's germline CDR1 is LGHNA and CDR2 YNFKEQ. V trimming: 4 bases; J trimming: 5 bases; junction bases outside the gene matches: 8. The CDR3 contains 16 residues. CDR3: CASSLNGGQGRNTIYF. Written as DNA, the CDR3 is TGTGCCAGCAGCCTCAATGGGGGACAGGGGCGAAACACCATATATTTT.

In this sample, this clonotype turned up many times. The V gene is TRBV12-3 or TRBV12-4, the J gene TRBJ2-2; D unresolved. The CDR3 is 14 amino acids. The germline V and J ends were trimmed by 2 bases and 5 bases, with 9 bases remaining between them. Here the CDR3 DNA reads TGTGCCAGCAGTTTACCAAGGGATACCGGGGAGCTGTTTTTT. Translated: CASSLPRDTGELFF.

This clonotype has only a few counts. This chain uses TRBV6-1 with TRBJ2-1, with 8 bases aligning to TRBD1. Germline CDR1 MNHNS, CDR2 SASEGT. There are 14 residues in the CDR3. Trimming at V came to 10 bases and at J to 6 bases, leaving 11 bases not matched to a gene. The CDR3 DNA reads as TGTGCCACCTACAGGACAGGGTTCTCCAATGAGCAGTTCTTC. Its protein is CATYRTGFSNEQFF.

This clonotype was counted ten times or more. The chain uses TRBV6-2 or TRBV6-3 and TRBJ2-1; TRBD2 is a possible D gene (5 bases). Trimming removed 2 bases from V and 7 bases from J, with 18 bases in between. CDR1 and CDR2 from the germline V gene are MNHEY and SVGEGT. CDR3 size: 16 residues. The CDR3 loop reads CASSYPMGSLANEQFF. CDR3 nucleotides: TGTGCCAGCAGTTACCCCATGGGGAGTCTAGCAAATGAGCAGTTCTTC.

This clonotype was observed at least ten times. Written as DNA, the CDR3 is TGTGCCAGCTCACCGGGGACAGGGGGCATGGACACCGGGGAGCTGTTTTTT. Translated, it gives CASSPGTGGMDTGELFF. The chain uses TRBV18 and TRBJ2-2, with 12 bases matching TRBD1. Germline V gene data show CDR1 as KGHSH and CDR2 as LQKENI. The CDR3 is 17 residues long. V lost 3 bases and J lost 3; bases outside the gene matches: 5.

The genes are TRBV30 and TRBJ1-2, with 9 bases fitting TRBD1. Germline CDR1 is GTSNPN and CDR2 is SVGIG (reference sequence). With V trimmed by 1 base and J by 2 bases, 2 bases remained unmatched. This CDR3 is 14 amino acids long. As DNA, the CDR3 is TGTGCCTGGAGTGCCGGACAGGGGAACTATGGCTACACCTTC. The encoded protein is CAWSAGQGNYGYTF.

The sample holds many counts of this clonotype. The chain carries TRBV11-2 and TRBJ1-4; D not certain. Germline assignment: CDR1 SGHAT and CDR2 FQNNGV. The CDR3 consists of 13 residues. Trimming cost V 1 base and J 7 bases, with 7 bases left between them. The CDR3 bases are TGTGCCAGCAGCTTAGGGCCCATTGAAAAACTGTTTTTT. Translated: CASSLGPIEKLFF.

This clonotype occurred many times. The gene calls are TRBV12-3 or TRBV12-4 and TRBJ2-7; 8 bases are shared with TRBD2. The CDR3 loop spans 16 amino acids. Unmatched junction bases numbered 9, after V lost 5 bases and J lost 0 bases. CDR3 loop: CASSPGEREFSYEQYF. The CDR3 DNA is TGTGCCAGCAGTCCTGGAGAGCGGGAGTTCTCCTACGAGCAGTACTTC.

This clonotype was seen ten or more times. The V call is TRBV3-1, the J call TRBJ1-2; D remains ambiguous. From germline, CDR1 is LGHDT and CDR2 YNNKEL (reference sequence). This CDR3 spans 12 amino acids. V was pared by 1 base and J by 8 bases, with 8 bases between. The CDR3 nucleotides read TGTGCCAGCAGCCAAGCCGGTGCCGGCTACACCTTC. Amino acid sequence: CASSQAGAGYTF.

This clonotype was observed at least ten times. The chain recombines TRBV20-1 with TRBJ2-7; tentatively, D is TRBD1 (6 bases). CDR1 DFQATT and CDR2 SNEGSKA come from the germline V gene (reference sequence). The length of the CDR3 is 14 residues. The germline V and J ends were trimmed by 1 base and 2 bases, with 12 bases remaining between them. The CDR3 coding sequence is TGCAGTGCTAGAGCCCTCCAGGGGCCCTACGAGCAGTACTTC. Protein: CSARALQGPYEQYF.